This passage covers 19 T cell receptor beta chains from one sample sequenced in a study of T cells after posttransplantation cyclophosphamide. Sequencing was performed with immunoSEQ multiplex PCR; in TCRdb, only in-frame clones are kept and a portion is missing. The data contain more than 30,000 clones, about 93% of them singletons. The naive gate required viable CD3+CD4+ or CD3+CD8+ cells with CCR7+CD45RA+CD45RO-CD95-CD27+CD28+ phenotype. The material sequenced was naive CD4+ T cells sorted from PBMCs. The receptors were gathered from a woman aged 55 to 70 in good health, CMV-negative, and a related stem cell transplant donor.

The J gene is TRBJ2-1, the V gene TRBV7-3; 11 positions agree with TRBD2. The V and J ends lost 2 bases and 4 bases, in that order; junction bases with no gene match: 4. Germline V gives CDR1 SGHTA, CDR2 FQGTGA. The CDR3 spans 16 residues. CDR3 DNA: TGTGCCAGCAGCTTACTAGCGGGGGGACTATACAATGAGCAGTTCTTC. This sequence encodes CASSLLAGGLYNEQFF.

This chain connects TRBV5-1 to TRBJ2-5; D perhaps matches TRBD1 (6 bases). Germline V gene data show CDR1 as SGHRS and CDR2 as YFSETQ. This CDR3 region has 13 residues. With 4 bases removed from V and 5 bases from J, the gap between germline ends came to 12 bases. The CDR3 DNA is TGCGCCAGCAGCCTTACAGGGTACGAGACCCAGTACTTC. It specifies CASSLTGYETQYF.

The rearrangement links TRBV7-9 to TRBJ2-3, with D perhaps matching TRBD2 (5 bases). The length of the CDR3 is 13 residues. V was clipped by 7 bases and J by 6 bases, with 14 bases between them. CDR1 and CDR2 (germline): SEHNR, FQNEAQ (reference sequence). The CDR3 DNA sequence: TGTGCCAGCAACCGAGGGAAATCTGATACGCAGTATTTT. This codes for CASNRGKSDTQYF. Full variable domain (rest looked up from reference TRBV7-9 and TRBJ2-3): DTGVSQNPRHKITKRGQNVTFRCDPISEHNRLYWYRQTLGQGPEFLTYFQNEAQLEKSRLLSDRFSAERPKGSFSTLEIQRTEQGDSAMYLCASNRGKSDTQYFGPGTRLTVL.

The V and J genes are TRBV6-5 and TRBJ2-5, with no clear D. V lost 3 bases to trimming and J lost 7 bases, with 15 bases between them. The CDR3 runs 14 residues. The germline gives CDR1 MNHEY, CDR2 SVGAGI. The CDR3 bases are TGTGCCAGCAGTTATGGCATTACGACGGGGACCCAGTACTTC. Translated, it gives CASSYGITTGTQYF.

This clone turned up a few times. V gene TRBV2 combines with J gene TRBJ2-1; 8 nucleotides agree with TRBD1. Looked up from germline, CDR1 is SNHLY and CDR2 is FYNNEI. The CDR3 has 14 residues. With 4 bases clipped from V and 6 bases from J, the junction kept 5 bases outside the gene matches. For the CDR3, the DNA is TGTGCCAGCAGTGCAAGGACAGGGCCCAATGAGCAGTTCTTC. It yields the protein CASSARTGPNEQFF.

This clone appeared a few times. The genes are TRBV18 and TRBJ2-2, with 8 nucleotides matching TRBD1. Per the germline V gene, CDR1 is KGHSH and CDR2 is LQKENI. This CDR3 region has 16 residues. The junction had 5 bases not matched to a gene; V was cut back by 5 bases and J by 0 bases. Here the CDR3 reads CASSGQGPSNTGELFF. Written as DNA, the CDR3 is TGTGCCAGCTCAGGACAGGGCCCTTCGAACACCGGGGAGCTGTTTTTT.

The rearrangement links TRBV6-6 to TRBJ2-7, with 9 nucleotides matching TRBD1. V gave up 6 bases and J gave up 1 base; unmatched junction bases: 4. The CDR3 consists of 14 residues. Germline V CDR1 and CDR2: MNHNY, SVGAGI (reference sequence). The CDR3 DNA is TGTGCCAGCAGATCCGGGACAGGGTCCTACGAGCAGTACTTC. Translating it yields CASRSGTGSYEQYF.

The CDR3, as DNA: TGTGCCAGCAGATATGGGACAGACGGGAGTTACACCTTC. Translating it yields CASRYGTDGSYTF. The chain recombines TRBV6-6 with TRBJ1-2; 7 bases map to TRBD1. Trimming at V came to 6 bases and at J to 11 bases, leaving 12 bases not matched to a gene. Looked up from germline, CDR1 is MNHNY and CDR2 is SVGAGI (reference sequence). This CDR3 comprises 13 residues.

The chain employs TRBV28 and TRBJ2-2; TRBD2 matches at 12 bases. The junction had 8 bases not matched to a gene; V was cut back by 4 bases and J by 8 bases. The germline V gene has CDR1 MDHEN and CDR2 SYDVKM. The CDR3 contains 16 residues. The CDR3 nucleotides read TGTGCCAGCAGTTCGGGACTAGCGGGTCCTTCGGGGGAGCTGTTTTTT. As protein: CASSSGLAGPSGELFF.

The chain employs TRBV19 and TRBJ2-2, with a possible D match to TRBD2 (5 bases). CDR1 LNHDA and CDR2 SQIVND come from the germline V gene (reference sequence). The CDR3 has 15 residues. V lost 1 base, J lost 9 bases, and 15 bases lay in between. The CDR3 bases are TGTGCCAGTAGTATAGTTCGGTCTGGACTTAGGGAGCTGTTTTTT. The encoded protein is CASSIVRSGLRELFF.

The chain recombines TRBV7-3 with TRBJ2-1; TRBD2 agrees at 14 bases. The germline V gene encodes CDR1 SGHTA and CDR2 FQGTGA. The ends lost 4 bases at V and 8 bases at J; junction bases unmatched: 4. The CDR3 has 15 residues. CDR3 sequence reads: CASSYGLAGGHEQFF. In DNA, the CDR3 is TGTGCCAGCAGCTACGGACTAGCGGGGGGTCATGAGCAGTTCTTC.

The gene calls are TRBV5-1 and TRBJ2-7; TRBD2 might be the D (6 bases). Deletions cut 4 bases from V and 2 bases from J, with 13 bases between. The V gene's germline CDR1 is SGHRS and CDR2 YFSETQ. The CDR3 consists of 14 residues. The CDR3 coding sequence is TGCGCCAGCAGCCTGATTGGGGGGACCTACGAGCAGTACTTC. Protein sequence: CASSLIGGTYEQYF. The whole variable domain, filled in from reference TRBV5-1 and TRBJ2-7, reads KAGVTQTPRYLIKTRGQQVTLSCSPISGHRSVSWYQQTPGQGLQFLFEYFSETQRNKGNFPGRFSGRQFSNSRSEMNVSTLELGDSALYLCASSLIGGTYEQYFGPGTRLTVT.

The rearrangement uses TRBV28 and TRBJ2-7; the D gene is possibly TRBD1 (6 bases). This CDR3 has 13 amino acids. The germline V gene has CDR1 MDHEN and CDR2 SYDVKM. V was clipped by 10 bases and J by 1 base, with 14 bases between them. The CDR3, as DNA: TGTGCCATATTTTCCAGGGGTTCCTACGAGCAGTACTTC. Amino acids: CAIFSRGSYEQYF.

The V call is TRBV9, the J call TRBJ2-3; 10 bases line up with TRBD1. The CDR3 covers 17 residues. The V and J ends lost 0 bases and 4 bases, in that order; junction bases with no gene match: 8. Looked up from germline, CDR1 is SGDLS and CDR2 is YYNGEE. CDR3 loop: CASSVGGQGYPSDTQYF. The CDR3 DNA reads TGTGCCAGCAGCGTAGGGGGACAGGGGTATCCCTCAGATACGCAGTATTTT.

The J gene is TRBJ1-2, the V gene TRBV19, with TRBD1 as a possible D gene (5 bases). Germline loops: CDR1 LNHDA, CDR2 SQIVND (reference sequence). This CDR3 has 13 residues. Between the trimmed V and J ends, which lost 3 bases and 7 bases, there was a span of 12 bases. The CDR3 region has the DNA TGTGCCAGTAGTATGTTACAGGCTGGTGGCTACACCTTC. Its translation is CASSMLQAGGYTF.

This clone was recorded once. DNA of the CDR3: TGTGCCAGCAGCCTGAGGGAAAGGGATGGCTACACCTTC. Its protein is CASSLRERDGYTF. This chain joins TRBV7-9 and TRBJ1-2, with D unresolved. The germline V and J ends were trimmed by 5 bases and 6 bases, with 13 bases remaining between them. There are 13 residues in the CDR3. Germline V lookup: CDR1 SEHNR, CDR2 FQNEAQ (reference sequence).

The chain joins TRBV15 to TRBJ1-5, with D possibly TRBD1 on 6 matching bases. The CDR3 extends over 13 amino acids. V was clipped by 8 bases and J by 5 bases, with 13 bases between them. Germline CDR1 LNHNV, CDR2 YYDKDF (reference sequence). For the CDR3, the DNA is TGTGCCACCCCTAAAACAGGGCATCAGCCCCAGCATTTT. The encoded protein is CATPKTGHQPQHF.

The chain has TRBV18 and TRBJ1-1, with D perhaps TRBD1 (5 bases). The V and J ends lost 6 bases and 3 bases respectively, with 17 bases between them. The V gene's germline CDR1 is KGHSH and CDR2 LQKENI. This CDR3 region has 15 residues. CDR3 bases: TGTGCCAGCTCTCCCGGGCGGGCGGGGGACACTGAAGCTTTCTTT. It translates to CASSPGRAGDTEAFF. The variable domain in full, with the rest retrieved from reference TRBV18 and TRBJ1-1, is NAGVMQNPRHLVRRRGQEARLRCSPMKGHSHVYWYRQLPEEGLKFMVYLQKENIIDESGMPKERFSAEFPKEGPSILRIQQVVRGDSAAYFCASSPGRAGDTEAFFGQGTRLTVV.

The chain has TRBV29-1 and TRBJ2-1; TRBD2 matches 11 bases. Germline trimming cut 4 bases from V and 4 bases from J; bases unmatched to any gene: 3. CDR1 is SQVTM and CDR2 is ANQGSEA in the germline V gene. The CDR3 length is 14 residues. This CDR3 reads CSVGGLAEYNEQFF. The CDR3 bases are TGCAGCGTTGGGGGACTAGCGGAGTACAATGAGCAGTTCTTC.